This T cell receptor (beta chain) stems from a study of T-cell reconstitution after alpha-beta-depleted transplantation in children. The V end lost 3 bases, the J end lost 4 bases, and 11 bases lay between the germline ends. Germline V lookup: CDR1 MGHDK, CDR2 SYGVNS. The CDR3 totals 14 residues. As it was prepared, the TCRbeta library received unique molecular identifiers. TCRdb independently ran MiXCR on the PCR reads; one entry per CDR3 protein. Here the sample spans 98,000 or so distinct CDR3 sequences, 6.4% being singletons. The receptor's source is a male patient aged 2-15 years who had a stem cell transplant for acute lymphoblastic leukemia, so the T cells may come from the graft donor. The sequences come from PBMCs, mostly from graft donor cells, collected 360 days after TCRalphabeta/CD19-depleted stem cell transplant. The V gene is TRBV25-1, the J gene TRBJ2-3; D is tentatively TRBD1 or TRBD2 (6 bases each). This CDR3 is CASSEWGAADTQYF. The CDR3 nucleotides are TGTGCCAGCAGTGAGTGGGGGGCGGCAGATACGCAGTATTTT.